This TCR beta chain was profiled in a study of beta chain features in type 1 diabetes. Broader study findings: Among type 1 diabetes patients, VDJ junctions had fewer insertions and more deletions.

Concerning this clone: Its antigen is unidentified.

Investigators reverse transcribed all isolated RNA, so they sequenced expressed TCRB transcripts. Libraries were prepared by immunoSEQ multiplex PCR; TCRdb keeps only in-frame clonotypes and omits some of them. The sample carries some 250,000 clones, 25% to 30% recorded once. The sample taken for sequencing was central memory CD4+ T cells from blood. The receptor comes from a man under 40 in good health.

CDR3 in amino acids: CASSSRLAGVYDEQFF. The CDR3 nucleotides read TGTGCCAGCAGCTCAAGACTAGCGGGAGTTTATGATGAGCAGTTCTTC. The chain combines TRBV11-2 with TRBJ2-1, with TRBD2 identical over 12 bases. V was pared by 4 bases and J by 8 bases, with 9 bases of the junction left unmatched. The CDR3 totals 16 residues. CDR1 is SGHAT, CDR2 FQNNGV, per germline.